The 10 T cell receptor beta chains below all came from one sample that was sequenced in a study of T cell repertoires in cytomegalovirus infection. Their antigens remain unidentified. TCRdb reprocessed the reads with MiXCR, giving one entry per CDR3 protein. The data contain hundreds of thousands of distinct CDR3 sequences, roughly 46% of them seen just once; the ten biggest clones take up roughly two fifths. The sample here was cultured PBMCs, taken from culture after CMV antigen stimulation. The receptors stem from a human donor in good health (CMV status not recorded). Some clones in this sample may be carry-over from other donors' samples.

This chain joins TRBV6-2 or TRBV6-3 and TRBJ2-6; D unclear. This CDR3 is 17 amino acids long. Looked up from germline, CDR1 is MNHEY and CDR2 is SVGEGT. V gave up 3 bases and J gave up 4 bases, with 16 bases separating them. CDR3 protein: CASSYLAGQTGANVLTF. CDR3 DNA sequence: TGTGCCAGCAGTTATCTTGCCGGCCAGACGGGGGCCAACGTCCTGACTTTC.

In its sample, this clonotype was seen many times. This rearrangement joins TRBV7-6 to TRBJ1-1, with D possibly TRBD1 on 6 matching bases. In germline, CDR1 is SGHVS, CDR2 FNYEAQ. The CDR3 consists of 13 residues. The V end was cut by 1 base, the J end by 3 bases, with 6 bases between. CDR3 nucleotide sequence: TGTGCCAGCAGCTTAGGGGGGCACACTGAAGCTTTCTTT. Amino acid sequence: CASSLGGHTEAFF.

The chain joins TRBV10-3 to TRBJ2-3; D not resolved. Per the germline V gene, CDR1 is ENHRY and CDR2 is SYGVKD. Trimming removed 3 bases at V and 4 bases at J, with 14 bases between. The CDR3 is 15 amino acids. CDR3 residues: CAISEAGPGPDTQYF. CDR3 DNA: TGTGCCATCAGTGAAGCCGGGCCAGGCCCAGATACGCAGTATTTT.

This clonotype occurred a few times. The chain combines TRBV28 with TRBJ2-2, with TRBD2 as a possible D gene (6 bases). The CDR3 runs 14 residues. Trimming removed 10 bases from V and 0 bases from J, with 12 bases in between. Per the germline V gene, CDR1 is MDHEN and CDR2 is SYDVKM. The CDR3 protein is CATPGRPNTGELFF. CDR3 coding DNA: TGTGCCACCCCCGGGAGACCGAACACCGGGGAGCTGTTTTTT.

V gene TRBV10-3 combines with J gene TRBJ1-6; D unresolved. Germline V CDR1 and CDR2: ENHRY, SYGVKD. Trimming shortened V by 6 bases and J by 7 bases, and 13 bases separated the two germline ends. The CDR3 has 14 residues. This chain's CDR3 is CAIRTGQGNSPLHF. CDR3 coding DNA: TGTGCCATCAGGACCGGCCAAGGCAATTCACCCCTCCACTTT.

This clonotype was observed a handful of times. This chain joins TRBV2 and TRBJ1-2, with D hard to call. V gave up 6 bases and J gave up 7 bases, with 18 bases separating them. Germline V gene data show CDR1 as SNHLY and CDR2 as FYNNEI. The CDR3 has 14 residues. The CDR3 loop reads CASSPVGPRGGYTF. The CDR3 coding sequence is TGTGCCAGCAGCCCGGTAGGGCCACGGGGTGGCTACACCTTC.

V is TRBV9 and J is TRBJ1-3, with 12 bases lining up with TRBD1. V trimming: 4 bases; J trimming: 10 bases; junction bases outside the gene matches: 12. Per germline, CDR1 SGDLS and CDR2 YYNGEE. The CDR3 has 16 amino acids. Here the CDR3 reads CASSIEPGQGAGTIYF. The DNA of the CDR3 is TGTGCCAGCAGCATTGAACCGGGACAGGGGGCGGGAACCATATATTTT.

The chain combines TRBV20-1 with TRBJ2-1, with D possibly matching TRBD2 (6 bases). The CDR3 has 14 residues. V dropped 3 bases and J dropped 4 bases, with 13 bases sitting between them. CDR1 DFQATT and CDR2 SNEGSKA come from the germline V gene (reference sequence). CDR3 residues: CSARGPSGYNEQFF. The CDR3 coding sequence is TGCAGTGCTAGGGGCCCCAGCGGGTACAATGAGCAGTTCTTC.

The chain carries TRBV12-3 or TRBV12-4 and TRBJ2-5; D is possibly TRBD1 (6 bases). V lost 5 bases to trimming and J lost 4 bases, with 11 bases between them. The CDR3 consists of 13 residues. For the CDR3, the DNA is TGTGCCAGCAGTAAACGGGACACAGAGACCCAGTACTTC. Translation gives CASSKRDTETQYF.

V usage is TRBV7-9 and J usage is TRBJ2-3, with D perhaps assigned TRBD1 or TRBD2 (5 bases each). Looked up from germline, CDR1 is SEHNR and CDR2 is FQNEAQ (reference sequence). CDR3 length: 12 residues. The V gene lost 11 bases and the J gene lost 2 bases, with 11 bases spanning the gap. The CDR3 spells CAGTRTTDTQYF. CDR3 DNA: TGTGCCGGGACGCGAACCACAGATACGCAGTATTTT.